This record looks at one TCR beta chain sequence and its context. This clonotype was detected many times. The clone's antigen remains unknown. No per-base quality is available; no much larger clone lies one base away. The library was obtained by RACE. The listed sequencing device is NextSeq 500. During library preparation, unique molecular identifiers were attached to individual cDNA molecules so that TCRs could be counted in a quantitative, reproducible way. Both TCR alpha and TCR beta chains were sequenced from each blood RNA sample. As for the original processing: A median of approximately 96,000 TCRs per sample was observed, with a range of about 20,000 to 750,000. V, J and CDR3 annotation of the TCR reads was performed with the Decombinator software suite. Every sample was subsampled to the same number of TCRs (28,000) for the PS versus PT1 abundance plots. TCRs were defined as expanded if absent before sensitization and observed at least eight times at the 2-week time point. The raw public reads went through TCRdb reprocessing: fastp at Q25, MiXCR clone calling, in-frame beta chains kept. Every distinct CDR3 protein forms one entry, paired with its most common genes and DNA. The V and J calls reflect TCRdb's pipeline rather than the authors' work. Recorded for this sample are more than 300,000 distinct CDR3 sequences; 5% to 6.5% of them occurred a single time. The ten largest make up approximately 2.8% of the sample.

Sample time point, as interpreted from the label and publication: pre-sensitization, week 0. Explained via the paper, the treatment or condition label denotes: therapeutic diphenylcyclopropenone sensitization with weekly scalp DPC. At every patch-test visit, the blood draw took place before the patch test was put on. Patients were considered eligible if aged 18 to 70, diagnosed with alopecia and deemed suitable for DPC therapy, and patients were excluded if pregnant. Total RNA was isolated from unfractionated whole blood collected in Tempus Blood RNA tubes. This entry belongs to a study of human T cells and chemical hapten exposure (dated by TCRdb to about 2021). At the level of the whole study: For sensitization, 2% DPC in acetone was applied to a roughly 2 cm by roughly 2 cm area of upper inner arm skin. For TCR sequencing, blood came from some 31 alopecia patients at anywhere from one to four time points (pre-sensitization, 2, 6 and 24 weeks). Weekly therapeutic DPC doses were additionally applied to the scalp of patients throughout the roughly 24-week study period. Libraries were combined into a pool for sequencing, and differences in TCR yield between samples came mainly from small differences in library volumes within the pool. The study tracked peripheral blood TCR repertoire changes in vivo during primary and secondary sensitization to the hapten diphenylcyclopropenone (DPC) in alopecia patients. Patient blood was sampled pre-sensitization (week 0) and at 2, 6 and about 24 weeks after DPC sensitization. Patch testing was done on the upper back using Finn chambers containing 0.01% DPC, and results were scored after 6 days according to International Contact Dermatitis Research Group standards. Most of the patients in the cohort were female, and the cohort covered alopecia areata with under or over 50% scalp involvement, alopecia totalis and alopecia universalis.

Trimmed from V: 7 bases; trimmed from J: 4 bases; junction bases lacking a gene match: 9. The CDR3 numbers 15 residues from cysteine through phenylalanine. Only the CDR3 portion is preserved as DNA: 45 bases, with reading frame beginning at the first base. Per the germline V gene, SNHLY is the CDR1 and FYNNEI is the CDR2. Here is what the overall study found, with its caveats: A positive correlation was found between the number of PT1 expanded TCRs and patch test score, with significance reached at thresholds 8, 16 and 32 but not 4. Significantly more large CDR3 similarity clusters were formed by expanded TCRs than by pre-sensitization or healthy control sets, consistent with antigen-driven responses. The number of TCRs above 1 in 1000 frequency did not change with DPC sensitization; there was no evidence of global repertoire structure alterations. Repeated subsampling changed both the strength of the expansion versus patch-test correlation and the threshold at which that correlation became significant. All patients had alopecia, a presumed autoimmune disease, so their immune response might differ from that of healthy individuals.

The chain is made from TRBV2 and TRBJ1-5; TRBD1 fits 8 bases in the junction. The TCR sequence derives from a woman aged 50 to 65 with alopecia areata. Some clones in this sample may be carry-over from other donors' samples. The sample consisted of whole blood, taken in connection with sensitization to the hapten diphenylcyclopropenone (DPC). The sequenced DNA is TGTGCCAGCAAACCTGACAGGGGAGGGAATCAGCCCCAGCATTTT. Translated, this gives CASKPDRGGNQPQHF. Reference TRBV2 and TRBJ1-5 genes cover what lies past the CDR3, so the full variable domain is EPEVTQTPSHQVTQMGQEVILRCVPISNHLYFYWYRQILGQKVEFLVSFYNNEISEKSEIFDDQFSVERPDGSNFTLKIRSTKLEDSAMYFCASKPDRGGNQPQHFGDGTRLSIL.